Each of the 29 T cell receptor beta chains below was sequenced from the same sample in a study of shared clonotypes between healthy human individuals. The data were produced by immunoSEQ multiplex PCR, yet TCRdb's version contains in-frame clones alone and is incomplete. The profile shows more than 900,000 clones, around 78% of them singletons. The sample was memory CD4+ T cells from PBMCs. Subset specified: CD45RA-negative fraction. These receptors all come from a man aged 18 to 30 in good health. Some clones in this sample may be carry-over from other donors' samples.

The chain employs TRBV27 and TRBJ2-7; 9 bases match TRBD2. Germline loops: CDR1 MNHEY, CDR2 SMNVEV (reference sequence). V shed 0 bases and J 1 base; nucleotides not matched to a gene: 7. This CDR3 is built from 17 residues. The CDR3 region is CASSLSWTSASSYEQYF. The CDR3 DNA is TGTGCCAGCAGTTTATCGTGGACTAGCGCCTCTTCCTACGAGCAGTACTTC.

The chain uses TRBV28 and TRBJ2-7, with TRBD2 matching over 8 bases. Trimming cost V 4 bases and J 3 bases; bases outside gene matches: 5. Per the germline V gene, CDR1 is MDHEN and CDR2 is SYDVKM. CDR3 length: 14 residues. The chain's CDR3 is CASSSSGGLYEQYF. The CDR3, as DNA: TGTGCCAGCAGTTCGAGCGGGGGCCTCTACGAGCAGTACTTC.

This chain connects TRBV4-2 to TRBJ2-7, with a weak D call TRBD2 (6 bases). Trimming shortened V by 4 bases and J by 6 bases, and 16 bases separated the two germline ends. CDR3 length equals 14 residues. Germline lookup yields CDR1 LGHNA and CDR2 YNFKEQ. Here the CDR3 DNA reads TGTGCCAGCAGCCCGGGGGACGCTGACCGCGAGCAGTACTTC. This codes for CASSPGDADREQYF.

As regards this clone: One base away lies a much larger clone, so this may be a sequencing read error. This chain joins TRBV11-3 and TRBJ2-7, with D hard to call. From germline, CDR1 is SGHNT and CDR2 YENEEA. V was cut by 0 bases and J by 4 bases, with 4 bases left in between. The CDR3 has 12 residues. CDR3 loop: CASSLDRYEQYF. The CDR3 DNA reads TGTGCCAGCAGCTTAGATCGATACGAGCAGTACTTC.

The rearrangement links TRBV5-1 to TRBJ2-7, with TRBD2 matching over 14 bases. Germline CDR1 is SGHRS and CDR2 is YFSETQ. This CDR3 spans 16 amino acids. Trimming removed 4 bases from V and 2 bases from J; junction bases left unmatched: 5. CDR3 DNA: TGCGCCAGCAGCGCCGGACTAGCGGGAGGACCCTACGAGCAGTACTTC. Its translation is CASSAGLAGGPYEQYF.

This chain links TRBV18 with TRBJ1-2; D unresolved. V was trimmed by 0 bases and J by 3 bases, leaving 17 bases between them. This CDR3 has 17 amino acids. CDR1 and CDR2 from the germline V gene are KGHSH and LQKENI. The CDR3 sequence is CASSPPGITGGDYGYTF. The CDR3 DNA reads TGTGCCAGCTCACCACCGGGGATCACCGGCGGGGACTATGGCTACACCTTC.

This clone was counted a single time. The chain carries TRBV6-5 and TRBJ2-7, with D uncertain. Trimming stripped 3 bases from V and 0 bases from J, with 12 bases between. This CDR3 has 15 amino acids. CDR1 is MNHEY and CDR2 is SVGAGI in the germline V gene. CDR3: CASSYNGASSYEQYF. DNA of the CDR3: TGTGCCAGCAGTTATAACGGCGCAAGCTCCTACGAGCAGTACTTC.

The J gene is TRBJ2-5, the V gene TRBV9, with a possible D match to TRBD1 (6 bases). The CDR3 extends over 13 amino acids. Trimming removed 6 bases at V and 5 bases at J, with 14 bases between. In germline, CDR1 is SGDLS, CDR2 YYNGEE. The CDR3 loop reads CASTPVGGETQYF. CDR3 DNA sequence: TGTGCCAGCACCCCTGTAGGGGGTGAGACCCAGTACTTC.

There are a few counts of this clone. V gene TRBV20-1 combines with J gene TRBJ1-1; D gene ambiguous. Germline V gene data show CDR1 as DFQATT and CDR2 as SNEGSKA (reference sequence). The CDR3 contains 11 residues. Trimming shortened V by 4 bases and J by 1 base, and 4 bases separated the two germline ends. CDR3 in DNA: TGCAGTGCTACCCGGAACACTGAAGCTTTCTTT. Its protein is CSATRNTEAFF.

The genes are TRBV18 and TRBJ2-1, with 8 bases lining up with TRBD2. V dropped 0 bases and J dropped 3; count of bases not matched to a gene: 4. The CDR3 is made up of 16 amino acids. Per the germline V gene, CDR1 is KGHSH and CDR2 is LQKENI. This CDR3 is CASSPPSGMNYNEQFF. Here the CDR3 DNA reads TGTGCCAGCTCACCACCTAGCGGGATGAACTACAATGAGCAGTTCTTC.

The chain links TRBV28 to TRBJ1-4, with a weak D call TRBD1 (6 bases). Trimming cost V 6 bases and J 4 bases, with 12 bases left between them. CDR1 is MDHEN and CDR2 is SYDVKM in the germline V gene. The CDR3 is 14 residues long. Here the CDR3 DNA reads TGTGCCAGCAGACTACAGGGAAATAATGAAAAACTGTTTTTT. It yields the protein CASRLQGNNEKLFF.

This clone has only a few counts. The chain joins TRBV13 to TRBJ1-2; the match to TRBD1 covers 7 bases. The V and J ends lost 2 bases and 6 bases, in that order; junction bases with no gene match: 6. In germline, CDR1 is PRHDT, CDR2 FYEKMQ (reference sequence). This CDR3 has 14 amino acids. CDR3 in DNA: TGTGCCAGCAGCTTATCTCAGGGGGGACATGGCTACACCTTC. This sequence encodes CASSLSQGGHGYTF.

This clone appeared once. The J gene is TRBJ2-7, the V gene TRBV7-9, with a weak D call TRBD1 (6 bases). The germline CDR1 and CDR2 sequences are SEHNR and FQNEAQ (reference sequence). Trimming removed 3 bases at V and 6 bases at J, with 21 bases between. CDR3 size: 16 residues. The CDR3 sequence: CASSLSFSKDRIEQYF. The CDR3, as DNA: TGTGCCAGCAGCTTGTCTTTCTCAAAGGACAGAATCGAGCAGTACTTC.

The chain uses TRBV11-2 and TRBJ2-7; D possibly corresponds to TRBD2 (5 bases). The germline V and J ends were trimmed by 4 bases and 5 bases, with 15 bases remaining between them. Per the germline V gene, CDR1 is SGHAT and CDR2 is FQNNGV. This CDR3 is 14 amino acids long. Here the CDR3 reads CASSSGNRWNEQYF. The CDR3 DNA follows: TGTGCCAGCAGCTCGGGGAATCGGTGGAACGAGCAGTACTTC.

J is TRBJ2-1 and V is TRBV9; no clear D gene. Trimming pared 4 bases from V and 1 base from J, leaving 12 bases between. Germline CDR1 and CDR2: SGDLS and YYNGEE. The length of the CDR3 is 15 residues. The CDR3 DNA reads TGTGCCAGCAGCCCCCGTAGCAGATCCTACAATGAGCAGTTCTTC. It codes for CASSPRSRSYNEQFF.

This chain connects TRBV2 to TRBJ2-3; tentatively, D is TRBD1 (5 bases). Between the trimmed V and J ends, which lost 7 bases and 5 bases, there was a span of 13 bases. Germline V gives CDR1 SNHLY, CDR2 FYNNEI. The CDR3 loop spans 13 amino acids. The CDR3 reads CASNRQQGDTQYF. The CDR3 nucleotides read TGTGCCAGCAACCGGCAGCAGGGAGATACGCAGTATTTT.

In this sample, this clone turned up a few times. The V gene is TRBV5-6, the J gene TRBJ2-5, with a possible D match to TRBD2 (6 bases). The germline V and J ends were trimmed by 4 bases and 4 bases, with 17 bases remaining between them. CDR3 size: 15 residues. Looked up from germline, CDR1 is SGHDT and CDR2 is YYEEEE. The CDR3 DNA sequence: TGTGCCAGCAGCCTACGTACCTTGGGGGGAGAGACCCAGTACTTC. Translating gives CASSLRTLGGETQYF.

This clone showed up many times. The V call is TRBV7-7, the J call TRBJ2-3; D call uncertain. CDR1 is SSHAT, CDR2 FNYEAQ, per germline (reference sequence). V was pared by 2 bases and J by 2 bases, with 11 bases between. This CDR3 has 15 amino acids. CDR3 DNA: TGTGCCAGCAGCTTAAGTGGGAAGGACACAGATACGCAGTATTTT. It yields the protein CASSLSGKDTDTQYF. Looking up the rest from reference TRBV7-7 and TRBJ2-3 gives the full variable domain: GAGVSQSPRYKVTKRGQDVTLRCDPISSHATLYWYQQALGQGPEFLTYFNYEAQPDKSGLPSDRFSAERPEGSISTLTIQRTEQRDSAMYRCASSLSGKDTDTQYFGPGTRLTVL.

This clone was seen just once. This sequence joins TRBV5-6 and TRBJ1-2, with 9 bases matching TRBD1. The V gene end was trimmed by 2 bases and the J gene end by 1 base; junction bases not matched to a gene: 3. CDR1 is SGHDT and CDR2 is YYEEEE in the germline V gene. The CDR3 consists of 15 residues. Written as DNA, the CDR3 is TGTGCCAGCAGCTTCACGACAGGGGGTAACTATGGCTACACCTTC. It specifies CASSFTTGGNYGYTF.

The J gene is TRBJ2-5, the V gene TRBV5-6; D unresolved. Trimming pared 3 bases from V and 2 bases from J, leaving 14 bases between. This CDR3 is 15 amino acids long. Per the germline V gene, CDR1 is SGHDT and CDR2 is YYEEEE. DNA for the CDR3: TGTGCCAGCAGCTCTCCCCTGGAGACACAAGAGACCCAGTACTTC. It codes for CASSSPLETQETQYF.

This clone occurred many times. The chain combines TRBV7-9 with TRBJ1-1, with TRBD1 identical over 7 bases. The CDR3 has 13 residues. CDR1 and CDR2 from the germline V gene are SEHNR and FQNEAQ (reference sequence). J lost 5 bases, V lost 8 bases, and 8 bases had no gene match. CDR3 residues: CASASTGSTEAFF. The CDR3 DNA reads TGTGCCAGCGCTTCGACAGGGAGTACTGAAGCTTTCTTT.

The rearrangement joins TRBV5-1 to TRBJ2-7; 7 bases agree with TRBD1. The CDR3 has 14 amino acids. V shed 1 base and J 5 bases; nucleotides not matched to a gene: 6. Germline V gene sequence: CDR1 SGHRS, CDR2 YFSETQ. CDR3 amino acids: CASSLLTGAHEQYF. The CDR3 coding sequence is TGCGCCAGCAGCTTGTTAACAGGGGCCCACGAGCAGTACTTC.

The V and J genes are TRBV7-2 and TRBJ2-1; possibly TRBD2 for D (5 bases). The CDR3 sequence is 15 residues long. Germline lookup yields CDR1 SGHTA and CDR2 FQGNSA. The V gene lost 5 bases and the J gene lost 9 bases, with 20 bases spanning the gap. The CDR3: CASSPAGPRAGEQFF. Here the CDR3 DNA reads TGTGCCAGCAGCCCCGCGGGTCCCCGGGCGGGTGAGCAGTTCTTC.

Regarding this clone: A far larger clone lies a single base away; this is likely a read error. Different DNA sequences within this sample yield the same CDR3. The rearrangement joins TRBV30 to TRBJ2-2, with no clear D. Trimming removed 0 bases from V and 8 bases from J, with 4 bases in between. Germline V gives CDR1 GTSNPN, CDR2 SVGIG (reference sequence). The CDR3 is 11 residues long. In nucleotides, the CDR3 is TGTGCCTGGAGTGTAGGAGGGGAGCTGTTTTTT. Its protein product is CAWSVGGELFF.

The chain has TRBV5-1 and TRBJ2-1; D ambiguous. Trimming took off 0 bases at V and 3 bases at J, with 10 bases between the two ends. Germline V lookup: CDR1 SGHRS, CDR2 YFSETQ. This CDR3 contains 15 residues. CDR3 amino acids: CASSLDGEYYNEQFF. The CDR3 nucleotides read TGCGCCAGCAGCTTGGACGGCGAGTACTACAATGAGCAGTTCTTC.

The chain is built from TRBV28 and TRBJ2-1; maybe TRBD2 (6 bases). The V gene's germline CDR1 is MDHEN and CDR2 SYDVKM. V lost 2 bases to trimming and J lost 0 bases, with 8 bases between them. This CDR3 has 15 residues. CDR3 amino acids: CASSLLANSYNEQFF. The CDR3, as DNA: TGTGCCAGCAGTTTACTAGCGAACTCCTACAATGAGCAGTTCTTC.

This clone was detected only a few times. This sequence joins TRBV7-2 and TRBJ1-1; no reliable D call. V lost 6 bases and J 2 bases, leaving 10 bases between the germline ends. CDR3 length: 13 amino acids. CDR1 is SGHTA and CDR2 is FQGNSA in the germline V gene. The CDR3 DNA reads TGTGCCAGCAGATTCGCAGGAAACACTGAAGCTTTCTTT. Protein: CASRFAGNTEAFF.

The chain joins TRBV18 to TRBJ2-5, with D uncertain. The germline V gene has CDR1 KGHSH and CDR2 LQKENI. The CDR3 totals 13 residues. The ends were cut back, 3 bases at V and 1 base at J, with 6 bases in the middle. The CDR3 DNA reads TGTGCCAGCTCACCGCAGCGCCAAGAGACCCAGTACTTC. The encoded protein is CASSPQRQETQYF.

This rearrangement joins TRBV4-1 to TRBJ2-1, with 8 bases fitting TRBD2. The junction had 7 bases not matched to a gene; V was cut back by 4 bases and J by 8 bases. Looked up from germline, CDR1 is MGHRA and CDR2 is YSYEKL. CDR3 size: 14 residues. The CDR3 here is CASSRRTSRDEQFF. The DNA of the CDR3 is TGCGCCAGCAGCCGCCGGACTAGCAGGGATGAGCAGTTCTTC.